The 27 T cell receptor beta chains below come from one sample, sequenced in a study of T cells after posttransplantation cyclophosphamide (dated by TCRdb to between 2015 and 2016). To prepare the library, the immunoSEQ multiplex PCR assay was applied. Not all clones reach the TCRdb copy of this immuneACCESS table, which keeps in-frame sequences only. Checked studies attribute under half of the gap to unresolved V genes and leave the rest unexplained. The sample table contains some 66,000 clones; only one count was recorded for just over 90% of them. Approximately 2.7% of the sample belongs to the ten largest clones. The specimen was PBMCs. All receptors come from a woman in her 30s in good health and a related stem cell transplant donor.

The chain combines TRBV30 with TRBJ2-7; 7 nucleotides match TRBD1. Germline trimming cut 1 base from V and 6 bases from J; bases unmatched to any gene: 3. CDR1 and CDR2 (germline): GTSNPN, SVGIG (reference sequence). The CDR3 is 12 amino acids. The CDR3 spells CAWSGGTAEQYF. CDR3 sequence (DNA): TGTGCCTGGAGTGGAGGGACAGCCGAGCAGTACTTC.

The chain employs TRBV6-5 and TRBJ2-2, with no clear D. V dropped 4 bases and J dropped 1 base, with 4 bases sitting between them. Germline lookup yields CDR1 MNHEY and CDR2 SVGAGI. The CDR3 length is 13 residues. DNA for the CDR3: TGTGCCAGCAGTTCTAGGAACACCGGGGAGCTGTTTTTT. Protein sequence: CASSSRNTGELFF.

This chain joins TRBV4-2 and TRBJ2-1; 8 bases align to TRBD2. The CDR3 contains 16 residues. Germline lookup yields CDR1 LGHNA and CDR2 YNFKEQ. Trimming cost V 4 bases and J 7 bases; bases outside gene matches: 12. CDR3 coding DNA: TGTGCCAGCAGCCCCACCTTAGCGGGGTTTTTGAATGAGCAGTTCTTC. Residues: CASSPTLAGFLNEQFF.

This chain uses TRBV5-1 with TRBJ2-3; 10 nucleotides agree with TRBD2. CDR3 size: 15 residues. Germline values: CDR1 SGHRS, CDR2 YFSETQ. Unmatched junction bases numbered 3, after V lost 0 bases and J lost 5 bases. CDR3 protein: CASSLVSGGLDTQYF. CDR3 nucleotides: TGCGCCAGCAGCTTGGTTAGCGGGGGGTTAGATACGCAGTATTTT. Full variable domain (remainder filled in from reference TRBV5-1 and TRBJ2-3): KAGVTQTPRYLIKTRGQQVTLSCSPISGHRSVSWYQQTPGQGLQFLFEYFSETQRNKGNFPGRFSGRQFSNSRSEMNVSTLELGDSALYLCASSLVSGGLDTQYFGPGTRLTVL.

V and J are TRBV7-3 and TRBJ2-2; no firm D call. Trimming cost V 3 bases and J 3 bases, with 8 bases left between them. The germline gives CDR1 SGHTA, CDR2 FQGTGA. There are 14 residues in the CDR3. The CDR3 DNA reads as TGTGCCAGCAGCTTCCTGGTCGACACCGGGGAGCTGTTTTTT. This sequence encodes CASSFLVDTGELFF.

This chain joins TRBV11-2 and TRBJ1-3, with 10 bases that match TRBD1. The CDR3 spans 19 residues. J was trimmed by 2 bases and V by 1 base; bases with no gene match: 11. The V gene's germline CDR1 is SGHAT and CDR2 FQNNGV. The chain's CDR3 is CASSLGPPRDRGPGNTIYF. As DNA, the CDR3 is TGTGCCAGCAGCTTAGGACCCCCCCGGGACAGGGGCCCTGGAAACACCATATATTTT.

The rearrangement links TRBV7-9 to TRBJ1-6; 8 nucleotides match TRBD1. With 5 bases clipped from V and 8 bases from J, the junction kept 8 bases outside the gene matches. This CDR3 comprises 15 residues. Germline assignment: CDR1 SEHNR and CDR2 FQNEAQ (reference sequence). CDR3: CASSGIGQGYSPLHF. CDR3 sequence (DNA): TGTGCCAGCAGCGGGATAGGACAGGGATATTCACCCCTCCACTTT.

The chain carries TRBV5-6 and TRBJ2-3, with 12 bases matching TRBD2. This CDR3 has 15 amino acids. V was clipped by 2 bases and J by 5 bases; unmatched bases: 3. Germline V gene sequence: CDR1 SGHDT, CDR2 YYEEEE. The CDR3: CASSLVLAGGDTQYF. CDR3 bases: TGTGCCAGCAGCTTAGTACTAGCGGGGGGAGATACGCAGTATTTT.

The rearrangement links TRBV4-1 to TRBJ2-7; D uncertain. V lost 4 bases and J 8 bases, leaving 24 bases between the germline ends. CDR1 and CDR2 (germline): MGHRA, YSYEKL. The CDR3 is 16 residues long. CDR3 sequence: CASSPDPSNRFYQQYF. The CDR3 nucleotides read TGCGCCAGCAGCCCCGACCCTTCTAACCGGTTTTACCAGCAGTACTTC.

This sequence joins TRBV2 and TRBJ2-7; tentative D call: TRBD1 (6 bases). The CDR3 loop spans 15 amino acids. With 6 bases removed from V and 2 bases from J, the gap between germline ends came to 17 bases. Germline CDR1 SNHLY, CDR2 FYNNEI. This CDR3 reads CASRNGQTYAYEQYF. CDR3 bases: TGTGCCAGCAGGAATGGACAGACCTACGCCTACGAGCAGTACTTC.

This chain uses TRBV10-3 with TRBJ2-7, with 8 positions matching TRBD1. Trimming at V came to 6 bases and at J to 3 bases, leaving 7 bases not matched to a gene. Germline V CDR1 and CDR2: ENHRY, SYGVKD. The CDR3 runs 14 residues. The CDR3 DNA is TGTGCCATCAGGGGGACAGGATCTCTCTACGAGCAGTACTTC. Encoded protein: CAIRGTGSLYEQYF.

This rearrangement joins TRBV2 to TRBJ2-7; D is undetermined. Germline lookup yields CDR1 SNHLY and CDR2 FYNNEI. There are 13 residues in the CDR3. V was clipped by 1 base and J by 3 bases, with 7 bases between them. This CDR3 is CASSEGARYEQYF. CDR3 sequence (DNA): TGTGCCAGCAGTGAAGGGGCGCGCTACGAGCAGTACTTC.

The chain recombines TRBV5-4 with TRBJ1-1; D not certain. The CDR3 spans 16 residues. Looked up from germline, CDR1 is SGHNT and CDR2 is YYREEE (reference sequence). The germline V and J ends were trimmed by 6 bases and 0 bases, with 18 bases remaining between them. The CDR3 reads CASTSGRATMNTEAFF. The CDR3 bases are TGTGCCAGCACCTCGGGCAGAGCAACGATGAACACTGAAGCTTTCTTT.

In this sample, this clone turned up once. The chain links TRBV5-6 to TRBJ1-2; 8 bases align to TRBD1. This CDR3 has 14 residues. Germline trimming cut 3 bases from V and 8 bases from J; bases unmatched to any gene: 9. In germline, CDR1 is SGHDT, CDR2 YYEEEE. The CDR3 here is CASSSGLRGRGYTF. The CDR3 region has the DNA TGTGCCAGCAGCTCAGGCCTCAGGGGGCGAGGCTACACCTTC.

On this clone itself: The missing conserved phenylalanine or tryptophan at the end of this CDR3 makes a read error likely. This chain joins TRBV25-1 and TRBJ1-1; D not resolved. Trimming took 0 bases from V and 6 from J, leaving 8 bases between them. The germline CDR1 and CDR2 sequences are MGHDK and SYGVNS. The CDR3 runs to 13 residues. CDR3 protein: CASSEYIQAEAFL. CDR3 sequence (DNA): TGTGCCAGCAGTGAATATATTCAGGCTGAAGCTTTCCTT.

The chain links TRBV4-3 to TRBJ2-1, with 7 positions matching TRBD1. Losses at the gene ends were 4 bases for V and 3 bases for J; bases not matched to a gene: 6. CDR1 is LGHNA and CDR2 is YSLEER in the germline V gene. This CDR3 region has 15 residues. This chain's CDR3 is CASSRTGTDYNEQFF. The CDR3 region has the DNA TGCGCCAGCAGCCGAACCGGGACAGACTACAATGAGCAGTTCTTC.

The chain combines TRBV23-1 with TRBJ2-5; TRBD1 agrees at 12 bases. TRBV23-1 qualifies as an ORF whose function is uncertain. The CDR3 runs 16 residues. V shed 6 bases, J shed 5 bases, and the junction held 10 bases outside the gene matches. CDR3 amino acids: CASRFRDRGRAETQYF. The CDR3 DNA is TGCGCCAGCAGATTCCGGGACAGGGGGCGGGCGGAGACCCAGTACTTC.

The CDR3 loop is CATSRDQGLKNTEAFF. The DNA of the CDR3 is TGTGCCACCAGCAGAGATCAGGGACTTAAGAACACTGAAGCTTTCTTT. V and J are TRBV15 and TRBJ1-1; D may be TRBD1 (5 bases). This CDR3 spans 16 amino acids. Germline V gene data show CDR1 as LNHNV and CDR2 as YYDKDF (reference sequence). Trimming stripped 0 bases from V and 1 base from J, with 12 bases between.

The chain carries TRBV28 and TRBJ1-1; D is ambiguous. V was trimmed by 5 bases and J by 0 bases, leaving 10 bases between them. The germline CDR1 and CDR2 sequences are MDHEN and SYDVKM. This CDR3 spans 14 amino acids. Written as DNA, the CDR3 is TGTGCCAGCAGTCGGACGGCCATGAACACTGAAGCTTTCTTT. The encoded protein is CASSRTAMNTEAFF.

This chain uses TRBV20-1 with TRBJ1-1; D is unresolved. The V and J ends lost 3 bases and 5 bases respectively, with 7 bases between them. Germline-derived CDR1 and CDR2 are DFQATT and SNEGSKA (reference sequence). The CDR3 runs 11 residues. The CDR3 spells CSARGGTEAFF. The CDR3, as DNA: TGCAGTGCTAGGGGAGGGACTGAAGCTTTCTTT.

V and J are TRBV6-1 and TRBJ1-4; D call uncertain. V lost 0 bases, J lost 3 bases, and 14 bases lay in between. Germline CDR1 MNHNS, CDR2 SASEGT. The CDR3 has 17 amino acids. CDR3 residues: CASSEAPPASPNEKLFF. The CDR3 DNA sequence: TGTGCCAGCAGTGAAGCACCCCCGGCCTCCCCTAATGAAAAACTGTTTTTT.

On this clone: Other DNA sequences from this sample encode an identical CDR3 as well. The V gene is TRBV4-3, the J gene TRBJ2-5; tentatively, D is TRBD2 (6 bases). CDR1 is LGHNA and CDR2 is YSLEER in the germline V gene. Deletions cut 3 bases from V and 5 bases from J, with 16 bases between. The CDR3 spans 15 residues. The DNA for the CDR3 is TGCGCCAGCAGCCACGGGACTTCAGCAGGGGAGACCCAGTACTTC. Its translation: CASSHGTSAGETQYF.

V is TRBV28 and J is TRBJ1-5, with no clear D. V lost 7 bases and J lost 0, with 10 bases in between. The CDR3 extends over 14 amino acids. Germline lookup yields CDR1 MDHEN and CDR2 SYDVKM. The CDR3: CASTWRDSNQPQHF. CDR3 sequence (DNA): TGTGCCAGCACCTGGAGGGATAGCAATCAGCCCCAGCATTTT. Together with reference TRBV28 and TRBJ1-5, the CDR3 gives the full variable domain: DVKVTQSSRYLVKRTGEKVFLECVQDMDHENMFWYRQDPGLGLRLIYFSYDVKMKEKGDIPEGYSVSREKKERFSLILESASTNQTSMYLCASTWRDSNQPQHFGDGTRLSIL.

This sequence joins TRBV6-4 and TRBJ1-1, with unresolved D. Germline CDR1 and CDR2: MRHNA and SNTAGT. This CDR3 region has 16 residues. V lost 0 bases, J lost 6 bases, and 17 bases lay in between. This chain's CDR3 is CASSDSGDEQFPEAFF. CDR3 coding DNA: TGTGCCAGCAGTGACTCGGGCGACGAACAGTTCCCTGAAGCTTTCTTT.

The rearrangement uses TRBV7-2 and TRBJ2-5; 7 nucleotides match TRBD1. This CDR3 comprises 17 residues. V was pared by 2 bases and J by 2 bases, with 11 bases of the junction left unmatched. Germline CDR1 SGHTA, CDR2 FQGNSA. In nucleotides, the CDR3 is TGTGCCAGCAGCTTATACAGGGGCTGGCTACTGCAAGAGACCCAGTACTTC. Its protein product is CASSLYRGWLLQETQYF.

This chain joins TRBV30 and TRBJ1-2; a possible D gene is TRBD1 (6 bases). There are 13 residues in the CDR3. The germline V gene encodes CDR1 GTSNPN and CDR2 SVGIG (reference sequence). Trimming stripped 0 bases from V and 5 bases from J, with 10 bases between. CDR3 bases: TGTGCCTGGAGTGTATCAACAGGGTATGGCTACACCTTC. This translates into CAWSVSTGYGYTF.

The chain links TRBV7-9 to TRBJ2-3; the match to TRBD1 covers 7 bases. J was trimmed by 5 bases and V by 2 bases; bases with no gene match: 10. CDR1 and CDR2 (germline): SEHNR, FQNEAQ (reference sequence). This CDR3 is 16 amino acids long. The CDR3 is CASSLLYEQGRDTQYF. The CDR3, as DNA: TGTGCCAGCAGCTTATTGTACGAACAGGGGAGAGATACGCAGTATTTT.